This T cell receptor beta chain was recovered during a study of pediatric ulcerative colitis. Study overall: Ulcerative colitis patients had pancolitis or left-sided colitis, with confirming histology.

Samples were sequenced at Survey level, maximum 500,000 reads. Profiling relied on immunoSEQ multiplex PCR, and the TCRdb table lists in-frame clones only, not all of them. The sample records fewer than 40,000 clones, roughly 80% being singletons. The table lists this clone with a few counts. What it recognizes is unknown. Study results and limitations: No controls had the two rectal clonotypes shared by ulcerative colitis patients. Blood-rectal clonal overlap within each person was significantly higher in ulcerative colitis patients than controls.

Trimming removed 3 bases at V and 0 bases at J, with 6 bases between. The V gene's germline CDR1 is SGHNT and CDR2 YENEEA. The CDR3 length is 14 residues. The sequenced sample was blood. The sequence came from a girl aged 10-17 years with moderate ulcerative colitis. The chain couples TRBV11-3 to TRBJ1-3, with unresolved D. Written as DNA, the CDR3 is TGTGCCAGCAGCTTGGAGGGCTCTGGAAACACCATATATTTT. Residues: CASSLEGSGNTIYF. The whole variable domain, remainder taken from reference TRBV11-3 and TRBJ1-3, is EAGVVQSPRYKIIEKKQPVAFWCNPISGHNTLYWYLQNLGQGPELLIRYENEEAVDDSQLPKDRFSAERLKGVDSTLKIQPAELGDSAVYLCASSLEGSGNTIYFGEGSWLTVV.